Listed here are 32 T cell receptor beta chains from one sample, sequenced in a study of blood T cell repertoires in COVID-19 (TCRdb year 2020). The library was generated by the immunoSEQ multiplex PCR assay. TCRdb obtained this table from immuneACCESS and retained in-frame rearrangements with V and J assigned. These tables miss some clones; where compared with another copy, unresolved V genes account for less than half of the shortfall, and the remainder is unexplained. This sample gives 140,000 or so clones in total; 80% of them show up just once. The top ten hold around 3.4% of the sample. The sequenced material came from peripheral blood. Every receptor here comes from a man in his 70s who had recovered from COVID-19.

This chain uses TRBV7-3 with TRBJ2-1, with D possibly matching TRBD2 (5 bases). V was trimmed by 2 bases and J by 7 bases, leaving 15 bases between them. Germline V gene sequence: CDR1 SGHTA, CDR2 FQGTGA. The CDR3 runs 15 residues. CDR3 protein: CASSLLAGLVNEQFF. CDR3 coding DNA: TGTGCCAGCAGCTTATTGGCGGGTTTAGTTAATGAGCAGTTCTTC.

This chain joins TRBV5-1 and TRBJ1-1; no reliable D call. V lost 4 bases to trimming and J lost 5 bases, with 9 bases between them. This CDR3 region has 12 residues. CDR1 is SGHRS, CDR2 YFSETQ, per germline. The CDR3: CASSTEGTEAFF. The CDR3, as DNA: TGCGCCAGCAGCACCGAGGGTACTGAAGCTTTCTTT.

The chain has TRBV2 and TRBJ2-2; 7 nucleotides line up with TRBD2. This CDR3 is 14 amino acids long. V shed 6 bases and J 7 bases; nucleotides not matched to a gene: 8. The germline gives CDR1 SNHLY, CDR2 FYNNEI. CDR3 in DNA: TGTGCCAGCAGGAACGGACTAGTGGTCGGGGAGCTGTTTTTT. This encodes CASRNGLVVGELFF.

In this sample, this clone turned up a few times. This chain joins TRBV5-1 and TRBJ2-1; possibly TRBD2 for D (5 bases). CDR3 length equals 14 residues. In germline, CDR1 is SGHRS, CDR2 YFSETQ. Trimming took off 4 bases at V and 6 bases at J, with 14 bases between the two ends. This CDR3 is CASSAEDFRNEQFF. The CDR3 region has the DNA TGCGCCAGCAGCGCAGAGGACTTCCGCAATGAGCAGTTCTTC. Full variable domain (remainder filled in from reference TRBV5-1 and TRBJ2-1): KAGVTQTPRYLIKTRGQQVTLSCSPISGHRSVSWYQQTPGQGLQFLFEYFSETQRNKGNFPGRFSGRQFSNSRSEMNVSTLELGDSALYLCASSAEDFRNEQFFGPGTRLTVL.

The V and J genes are TRBV4-1 and TRBJ2-4; 12 bases map to TRBD1. The V and J ends lost 4 bases and 1 base, in that order; junction bases with no gene match: 5. In germline, CDR1 is MGHRA, CDR2 YSYEKL. This CDR3 has 17 residues. The CDR3 protein is CASSRPGQGAAKNIQYF. The CDR3 DNA is TGCGCCAGCAGCCGCCCGGGACAGGGGGCTGCCAAAAACATTCAGTACTTC.

The chain is built from TRBV6-6 and TRBJ2-7; D not resolved. The ends were cut back, 0 bases at V and 3 bases at J, with 3 bases in the middle. CDR1 and CDR2 (germline): MNHNY, SVGAGI (reference sequence). The CDR3 sequence is 12 residues long. The DNA of the CDR3 is TGTGCCAGCAGTTACTCGAGCTACGAGCAGTACTTC. Residues: CASSYSSYEQYF.

The genes are TRBV5-1 and TRBJ2-5, with TRBD1 identical over 8 bases. Looked up from germline, CDR1 is SGHRS and CDR2 is YFSETQ. The CDR3 totals 14 residues. V dropped 4 bases and J dropped 2; count of bases not matched to a gene: 4. This CDR3 is CASSVTGGQETQYF. The CDR3, as DNA: TGCGCCAGCAGCGTAACAGGGGGGCAAGAGACCCAGTACTTC.

The rearrangement links TRBV9 to TRBJ1-1; D unresolved. Germline CDR1 SGDLS, CDR2 YYNGEE. Trimming left V 1 base short and J 3 bases short, with 4 bases between. The CDR3 has 12 residues. The CDR3 DNA reads as TGTGCCAGCAGCGTAACGGACACTGAAGCTTTCTTT. Residues: CASSVTDTEAFF.

The chain combines TRBV9 with TRBJ2-4; TRBD2 matches at 12 bases. This CDR3 comprises 14 residues. The V and J ends lost 3 bases and 8 bases, in that order; junction bases with no gene match: 3. The germline V gene encodes CDR1 SGDLS and CDR2 YYNGEE. The CDR3 protein is CASSAGTSGYIQYF. DNA for the CDR3: TGTGCCAGCAGCGCCGGGACTAGCGGGTACATTCAGTACTTC.

The V gene is TRBV7-2, the J gene TRBJ2-2, with no clear D. The V end lost 3 bases, the J end lost 1 base, and 9 bases lay between the germline ends. Germline CDR1 is SGHTA and CDR2 is FQGNSA. CDR3 length: 15 residues. The CDR3 coding sequence is TGTGCCAGCAGCTTGGGTCGGGTGAACACCGGGGAGCTGTTTTTT. It yields the protein CASSLGRVNTGELFF.

The chain recombines TRBV12-3 or TRBV12-4 with TRBJ2-1; D not resolved. V was pared by 3 bases and J by 9 bases, with 6 bases between. CDR3 length: 11 residues. CDR3 amino acids: CASSFQVEQFF. CDR3 sequence (DNA): TGTGCCAGCAGTTTTCAGGTTGAGCAGTTCTTC.

The chain has TRBV19 and TRBJ2-3; D might be TRBD1 (8 bases). CDR1 is LNHDA and CDR2 is SQIVND in the germline V gene (reference sequence). CDR3 length equals 15 residues. V lost 7 bases and J 2 bases, leaving 16 bases between the germline ends. Written as DNA, the CDR3 is TGTGCCAGTACTCAGGGGGCGGGAGTCACAGATACGCAGTATTTT. This gives the protein CASTQGAGVTDTQYF.

This chain joins TRBV27 and TRBJ2-1; 9 bases are shared with TRBD2. J was trimmed by 6 bases and V by 2 bases; bases with no gene match: 14. The CDR3 sequence is 18 residues long. From germline, CDR1 is MNHEY and CDR2 SMNVEV (reference sequence). As DNA, the CDR3 is TGTGCCAGCAGTTTAGGGTTTGGCAAGCGGGGGGACACCAATGAGCAGTTCTTC. It is translated as CASSLGFGKRGDTNEQFF.

The chain links TRBV5-1 to TRBJ2-5; TRBD1 is a possible D gene (6 bases). Deletions cut 2 bases from V and 5 bases from J, with 13 bases between. The CDR3 is 14 residues long. Germline V gene sequence: CDR1 SGHRS, CDR2 YFSETQ. This CDR3 reads CASSFGQRAETQYF. The CDR3 nucleotides are TGCGCCAGCAGCTTCGGACAGAGGGCCGAGACCCAGTACTTC.

The chain recombines TRBV10-1 with TRBJ2-2, with TRBD2 identical over 11 bases. V was clipped by 6 bases and J by 1 base; unmatched bases: 1. Germline-derived CDR1 and CDR2 are WNHNN and SYGVQD (reference sequence). The CDR3 sequence is 15 residues long. CDR3 DNA sequence: TGCGCCAGCAGCGGACTAGCGGGGAACACCGGGGAGCTGTTTTTT. It translates to CASSGLAGNTGELFF.

The rearrangement uses TRBV13 and TRBJ2-1; TRBD2 matches at 7 bases. The J segment lost 4 bases and the V segment lost 2 bases, leaving 5 bases of the junction unmatched. Germline-derived CDR1 and CDR2 are PRHDT and FYEKMQ (reference sequence). This CDR3 has 15 residues. The CDR3 coding sequence is TGTGCCAGCAGCTTAAGGCTAGCGGCATACAATGAGCAGTTCTTC. Translation: CASSLRLAAYNEQFF.

This clone was seen a single time. V is TRBV30 and J is TRBJ1-4; D may be TRBD1 (6 bases). This CDR3 has 14 amino acids. Germline values: CDR1 GTSNPN, CDR2 SVGIG (reference sequence). Trimming removed 2 bases from V and 7 bases from J, with 14 bases in between. CDR3 coding DNA: TGTGCCTGGAGTCCACAGGGATTCGGTGAAAAACTGTTTTTT. It specifies CAWSPQGFGEKLFF.

Worth noting for this clone: Relative to the germline gene, one junction end is altered; a read error may explain this. The chain carries TRBV6-1 and TRBJ2-7, with TRBD1 matching over 10 bases. The CDR3 contains 13 residues. Germline values: CDR1 MNHNS, CDR2 SASEGT. The CDR3 protein is CASSEDRGYGQYF. CDR3 nucleotide sequence: TGTGCCAGCAGTGAGGACAGGGGGTACGGGCAGTACTTC.

This chain joins TRBV15 and TRBJ1-1, with D possibly matching TRBD1 (5 bases). V dropped 7 bases and J dropped 4 bases, with 16 bases sitting between them. CDR3 length: 14 residues. Germline CDR1 and CDR2: LNHNV and YYDKDF (reference sequence). This CDR3 reads CATTPSQGSTEAFF. DNA of the CDR3: TGTGCCACCACCCCTAGTCAGGGCAGCACTGAAGCTTTCTTT.

The genes are TRBV29-1 and TRBJ1-2, with 9 bases aligning to TRBD1. The germline CDR1 and CDR2 sequences are SQVTM and ANQGSEA. There are 13 residues in the CDR3. J gave up 8 bases and V 6 bases, and 10 bases lay outside the gene matches. The CDR3 DNA reads as TGCAGCGTAGTCGGGGACAGGGTGGAGGGCTACACCTTC. This codes for CSVVGDRVEGYTF.

The CDR3 loop reads CASSPFGQIYEQYF. The CDR3 nucleotides are TGTGCCAGCTCACCATTCGGACAGATCTACGAGCAGTACTTC. The chain recombines TRBV18 with TRBJ2-7; possibly TRBD1 for D (6 bases). Germline V gene lookup returns CDR1 KGHSH and CDR2 LQKENI. V was clipped by 2 bases and J by 3 bases, with 11 bases between them. The CDR3 sequence is 14 residues long.

The gene calls are TRBV10-3 and TRBJ2-7, with 9 bases aligning to TRBD1. The germline V gene has CDR1 ENHRY and CDR2 SYGVKD. The trim removed 4 bases at V and 3 bases at J, leaving 4 bases unmatched. The length of the CDR3 is 14 residues. The DNA of the CDR3 is TGTGCCATCAGTGGGGGGACAGGGCACTACGAGCAGTACTTC. Protein sequence: CAISGGTGHYEQYF.

This clone has only one observation. The gene calls are TRBV10-2 and TRBJ2-1; D unclear. Trimming took off 0 bases at V and 8 bases at J, with 5 bases between the two ends. The V gene's germline CDR1 is WSHSY and CDR2 SAAADI. The CDR3 totals 12 residues. The DNA for the CDR3 is TGCGCCAGCAGTGAGTCGGCAGATGAGCAGTTCTTC. Translating gives CASSESADEQFF.

CDR3 amino acids: CASSRGGREKLFF. DNA of the CDR3: TGTGCCAGCAGTAGGGGGGGGCGGGAAAAACTGTTTTTT. The rearrangement joins TRBV6-5 to TRBJ1-4; tentative D call: TRBD1 (6 bases). Germline V gene data show CDR1 as MNHEY and CDR2 as SVGAGI. V lost 5 bases to trimming and J lost 8 bases, with 12 bases between them. The CDR3 runs to 13 residues.

The count of this clone is one. The CDR3 bases are TGTGCTAGTGGTTTTGGAGCGGCTTCGACTACAGATACGCAGTATTTT. Its translation: CASGFGAASTTDTQYF. This chain joins TRBV12-5 and TRBJ2-3; perhaps TRBD2 as D (5 bases). The CDR3 sequence is 16 residues long. Per germline, CDR1 LGHNT and CDR2 FRNRAP. Between the trimmed V and J ends, which lost 3 bases and 3 bases, there was a span of 16 bases. Complete variable domain (other parts from reference TRBV12-5 and TRBJ2-3): DARVTQTPRHKVTEMGQEVTMRCQPILGHNTVFWYRQTMMQGLELLAYFRNRAPLDDSGMPKDRFSAEMPDATLATLKIQPSEPRDSAVYFCASGFGAASTTDTQYFGPGTRLTVL.

This chain uses TRBV3-1 (or the pseudogene TRBV3-2) with TRBJ2-5, with 10 bases lining up with TRBD2. The trim removed 3 bases at V and 5 bases at J, leaving 12 bases unmatched. The length of the CDR3 is 17 residues. Germline V lookup: CDR1 LGHDT, CDR2 YNNKEL (reference sequence). For the CDR3, the DNA is TGTGCCAGCAGCCAGGGGGCTAGCGGGAGACGGGGGGAGACCCAGTACTTC. It specifies CASSQGASGRRGETQYF.

V is TRBV7-2 and J is TRBJ2-3; 13 bases match TRBD2. The CDR3 contains 16 residues. J lost 2 bases, V lost 7 bases, and 6 bases had no gene match. Germline assignment: CDR1 SGHTA and CDR2 FQGNSA. The CDR3 loop is CASTKGLAGPTDTQYF. CDR3 bases: TGTGCCAGCACCAAGGGACTAGCGGGACCCACAGATACGCAGTATTTT. The entire variable domain, with the rest obtained from reference TRBV7-2 and TRBJ2-3, is as follows: GAGVSQSPSNKVTEKGKDVELRCDPISGHTALYWYRQSLGQGLEFLIYFQGNSAPDKSGLPSDRFSAERTGGSVSTLTIQRTQQEDSAVYLCASTKGLAGPTDTQYFGPGTRLTVL.

J is TRBJ2-5 and V is TRBV7-8; maybe TRBD2 (6 bases). This CDR3 spans 15 amino acids. Germline V lookup: CDR1 SGHVS, CDR2 FQNEAQ. The V end was cut by 3 bases, the J end by 0 bases, with 11 bases between. CDR3 bases: TGTGCCAGCAGCTTGCCCGCGGGATACCAAGAGACCCAGTACTTC. As protein: CASSLPAGYQETQYF.

V and J are TRBV4-1 and TRBJ2-2; 7 nucleotides line up with TRBD2. The V gene end was trimmed by 10 bases and the J gene end by 2 bases; junction bases not matched to a gene: 7. Looked up from germline, CDR1 is MGHRA and CDR2 is YSYEKL. CDR3 length equals 14 residues. CDR3 in DNA: TGCGCCACCGGGGACTATCCAAACACCGGGGAGCTGTTTTTT. Translation gives CATGDYPNTGELFF.

V gene TRBV2 combines with J gene TRBJ2-1, with unresolved D. The CDR3 covers 11 residues. Germline V gene data show CDR1 as SNHLY and CDR2 as FYNNEI. Trimming pared 6 bases from V and 2 bases from J, leaving 2 bases between. CDR3 DNA sequence: TGTGCCAGCAGCGCCTACAATGAGCAGTTCTTC. Its protein product is CASSAYNEQFF. Combining the CDR3 with reference TRBV2 and TRBJ2-1 gives the whole variable domain EPEVTQTPSHQVTQMGQEVILRCVPISNHLYFYWYRQILGQKVEFLVSFYNNEISEKSEIFDDQFSVERPDGSNFTLKIRSTKLEDSAMYFCASSAYNEQFFGPGTRLTVL.

This clone was seen a handful of times. The chain carries TRBV14 and TRBJ2-3; 8 bases are a match to TRBD2. The germline V gene encodes CDR1 SGHDN and CDR2 FVKESK. Trimming took 4 bases from V and 2 from J; bases not matched to a gene: 11. CDR3 length: 17 amino acids. The CDR3 DNA reads as TGTGCCAGCAGCCCTAGACAGCGGGAGAGTAACACAGATACGCAGTATTTT. The encoded protein is CASSPRQRESNTDTQYF.

The chain combines TRBV15 with TRBJ1-2, with D perhaps matching TRBD1 (5 bases). The CDR3 is 14 residues long. Germline CDR1 is LNHNV and CDR2 is YYDKDF (reference sequence). V was trimmed by 0 bases and J by 7 bases, leaving 12 bases between them. In DNA, the CDR3 is TGTGCCACCAGCAGAGATGCAGGGTGGAGTGGCTACACCTTC. Translation: CATSRDAGWSGYTF.